The rows below give T cell receptor beta chains drawn from one sample of a study of blood T cell repertoires in COVID-19. TCRdb keeps only in-frame clones here, not all; method: immunoSEQ multiplex PCR. The top ten clones hold approximately 1.2% of a sample with 200,000 to 250,000 clones, about 92% of them seen once. Sequenced: peripheral blood. These TCRs come from a man younger than 45 with acute or convalescent COVID-19. Both conserved end residues are part of each CDR3. The order of the fields is CDR3 DNA, CDR3 protein, D gene, J gene, V gene, clone size. The D gene is left open where the match is weak. Size is omitted from some rows. Given values are once, few, many or a class for expanded clones.

CDR3 DNA: TGTGCCAGCAGCGCCCGGACAGACTCCTACGAGCAGTACTTC; CDR3 protein: CASSARTDSYEQYF; D gene: NA; J gene: TRBJ2-7; V gene: TRBV9; clone size: NA
CDR3 DNA: TGTGCCAGCAACAGCGGATACAATGAGCAGTTCTTC; CDR3 protein: CASNSGYNEQFF; D gene: NA; J gene: TRBJ2-1; V gene: TRBV28; clone size: NA
CDR3 DNA: TGTGCCAGCAGGACATTCCAAGAGACCCAGTACTTC; CDR3 protein: CASRTFQETQYF; D gene: NA; J gene: TRBJ2-5; V gene: TRBV28; clone size: once
CDR3 DNA: TGCGCCAGCAGCCCCTTAACTGCGGATTATGGCTACACCTTC; CDR3 protein: CASSPLTADYGYTF; D gene: NA; J gene: TRBJ1-2; V gene: TRBV5-1; clone size: NA
CDR3 DNA: TGTGCCAGCAGTGCGGGCCAGGTCGATCAGCCCCAGCATTTT; CDR3 protein: CASSAGQVDQPQHF; D gene: NA; J gene: TRBJ1-5; V gene: TRBV28; clone size: once
CDR3 DNA: TGTGCCAGCAGTTTACGGACTAGCGGGCGGATCACAGATACGCAGTATTTT; CDR3 protein: CASSLRTSGRITDTQYF; D gene: TRBD2; J gene: TRBJ2-3; V gene: TRBV28; clone size: NA
CDR3 DNA: TGTGCCAGCAGTGACCCCGGTCGAAGATATGGCTACACCTTC; CDR3 protein: CASSDPGRRYGYTF; D gene: NA; J gene: TRBJ1-2; V gene: TRBV6-1; clone size: NA
CDR3 DNA: TGTGCCAGCAGCTTGGACAGGGAAGTATACGGGGAGCTGTTTTTT; CDR3 protein: CASSLDREVYGELFF; D gene: TRBD1; J gene: TRBJ2-2; V gene: TRBV11-3; clone size: NA
CDR3 DNA: TGCGCCAGCAGCCTGACCGGGACAGGGGTTGCCGAGCAGTACTTC; CDR3 protein: CASSLTGTGVAEQYF; D gene: TRBD1; J gene: TRBJ2-7; V gene: TRBV5-1; clone size: NA
CDR3 DNA: TGTGCCAGCAGTGAATCCCTAGTAAGGGGGGATACGCAGTATTTT; CDR3 protein: CASSESLVRGDTQYF; D gene: NA; J gene: TRBJ2-3; V gene: TRBV25-1; clone size: NA
CDR3 DNA: TGTGCCAGCAGCTTGGGACAGGGGGAGAGTTACGAGCAGTACTTC; CDR3 protein: CASSLGQGESYEQYF; D gene: TRBD1; J gene: TRBJ2-7; V gene: TRBV7-9; clone size: NA
CDR3 DNA: TGTGCCAGCAGTTTATCGGGACAGGGTGTGGAGGAGCAGTTCTTC; CDR3 protein: CASSLSGQGVEEQFF; D gene: TRBD1; J gene: TRBJ2-1; V gene: TRBV28; clone size: NA
CDR3 DNA: TGTGCCAGCAGTTCGCACAGGTACGAGCAGTACTTC; CDR3 protein: CASSSHRYEQYF; D gene: NA; J gene: TRBJ2-7; V gene: TRBV12-3/TRBV12-4; clone size: once
CDR3 DNA: TGCGCCAGCAGTGAGGGGTACGGGCGGGAGCGGCATACGCAGTATTTT; CDR3 protein: CASSEGYGRERHTQYF; D gene: TRBD2; J gene: TRBJ2-3; V gene: TRBV10-1; clone size: NA
CDR3 DNA: TGTGCCAGCAGCTCCTCGGTAAACTATGGCTACACCTTC; CDR3 protein: CASSSSVNYGYTF; D gene: NA; J gene: TRBJ1-2; V gene: TRBV28; clone size: NA
CDR3 DNA: TGCGCCAGCAGCCTCATGGAGCGGCTCCCGGAGGGGAACACCATATATTTT; CDR3 protein: CASSLMERLPEGNTIYF; D gene: NA; J gene: TRBJ1-3; V gene: TRBV4-1; clone size: NA
CDR3 DNA: TGTGCCTGGAGTGTAAGCGGCTCGACCCAGCATTTT; CDR3 protein: CAWSVSGSTQHF; D gene: NA; J gene: TRBJ1-5; V gene: TRBV30; clone size: NA
CDR3 DNA: TGTGCCAGCAGCTTACTTACTAGCGGAGCGCCGGAGCTGTTTTTT; CDR3 protein: CASSLLTSGAPELFF; D gene: TRBD2; J gene: TRBJ2-2; V gene: TRBV7-3; clone size: NA
CDR3 DNA: TGTGCCAGCAGCTGGGGACAGGGACCGAATAATTCACCCCTCCACTTT; CDR3 protein: CASSWGQGPNNSPLHF; D gene: TRBD1; J gene: TRBJ1-6; V gene: TRBV7-2; clone size: once
CDR3 DNA: TGCAGCGTTGAAAGTATGCAGGGAGGCGACGAGCAGTACTTC; CDR3 protein: CSVESMQGGDEQYF; D gene: NA; J gene: TRBJ2-7; V gene: TRBV29-1; clone size: NA
CDR3 DNA: TGTGCCTGGAGTGGCAGGGCTGGGGCCAACGTCCTGACTTTC; CDR3 protein: CAWSGRAGANVLTF; D gene: NA; J gene: TRBJ2-6; V gene: TRBV30; clone size: NA
CDR3 DNA: TGCGCCAGCAGCCGAGCGGGACAAAGTGGTCCGGATGAGCAGTTCTTC; CDR3 protein: CASSRAGQSGPDEQFF; D gene: NA; J gene: TRBJ2-1; V gene: TRBV4-1; clone size: NA
CDR3 DNA: TGTGCCAGTAGTATCAGAGGACAGGGGGCAACAGATACGCAGTATTTT; CDR3 protein: CASSIRGQGATDTQYF; D gene: TRBD1; J gene: TRBJ2-3; V gene: TRBV19; clone size: NA
CDR3 DNA: TGTGCCTGGAGGGACCCTGCGACTAGCGGGCGGCAGTTCTTC; CDR3 protein: CAWRDPATSGRQFF; D gene: TRBD2; J gene: TRBJ2-1; V gene: TRBV30; clone size: NA
CDR3 DNA: TGTGCCAGCAGTTCCCTCTCCGGCAGGGGGTCCTCTGGAAACACCATATATTTT; CDR3 protein: CASSSLSGRGSSGNTIYF; D gene: TRBD1; J gene: TRBJ1-3; V gene: TRBV28; clone size: NA
CDR3 DNA: TGCGCCAGCAGCTTCGCCTCCAGGGGGAGCACAGATACGCAGTATTTT; CDR3 protein: CASSFASRGSTDTQYF; D gene: TRBD1; J gene: TRBJ2-3; V gene: TRBV5-1; clone size: NA
CDR3 DNA: TGCGCCAGCAGCATTACACTAGCGGGGGGCCCAGATACGCAGTATTTT; CDR3 protein: CASSITLAGGPDTQYF; D gene: TRBD2; J gene: TRBJ2-3; V gene: TRBV5-1; clone size: once
CDR3 DNA: TGTGCCAGCGGCATAGGAGGGGACGAGCAGTACTTC; CDR3 protein: CASGIGGDEQYF; D gene: NA; J gene: TRBJ2-7; V gene: TRBV12-3/TRBV12-4; clone size: NA
CDR3 DNA: TGTGCCAGCACCCAACGCAGGGGGGATCAGCCCCAGCATTTT; CDR3 protein: CASTQRRGDQPQHF; D gene: TRBD1; J gene: TRBJ1-5; V gene: TRBV27; clone size: once
CDR3 DNA: TGTGCCAGCAGTGAATTTTGGGGCCAACGAAAAGAGACCCAGTACTTC; CDR3 protein: CASSEFWGQRKETQYF; D gene: NA; J gene: TRBJ2-5; V gene: TRBV25-1; clone size: once
CDR3 DNA: TGTGCCAGCAGTGCCACCGCGAGGGGGCTAGAGCAGTTCTTC; CDR3 protein: CASSATARGLEQFF; D gene: TRBD1; J gene: TRBJ2-1; V gene: TRBV6-4; clone size: NA
CDR3 DNA: TGTGCCAGCAGCCATCTGGCAGGCGATGAGCAGTTCTTC; CDR3 protein: CASSHLAGDEQFF; D gene: NA; J gene: TRBJ2-1; V gene: TRBV3-1/TRBV3-2; clone size: NA
CDR3 DNA: TGTGCCTGGAGTTCCGGGACTGCTGCCCAAGAGACCCAGTACTTC; CDR3 protein: CAWSSGTAAQETQYF; D gene: NA; J gene: TRBJ2-5; V gene: TRBV30; clone size: NA
CDR3 DNA: TGTGCCAGCAGCCGGACAGGGGCCTGGGGCACCGGGGAGCTGTTTTTT; CDR3 protein: CASSRTGAWGTGELFF; D gene: TRBD1; J gene: TRBJ2-2; V gene: TRBV7-9; clone size: NA
CDR3 DNA: TGTGCCAGTAGTTCCTCCGGGATTATCACCGGGGAGCTGTTTTTT; CDR3 protein: CASSSSGIITGELFF; D gene: NA; J gene: TRBJ2-2; V gene: TRBV19; clone size: NA
CDR3 DNA: TGTGCCAGCAGCCCCTCAGTGACTGGAAACACCATATATTTT; CDR3 protein: CASSPSVTGNTIYF; D gene: NA; J gene: TRBJ1-3; V gene: TRBV9; clone size: NA
CDR3 DNA: TGTGCCAGCAGTTTCCAACCGAGCGGCCTAGCAAATCACTACGAGCAGTACTTC; CDR3 protein: CASSFQPSGLANHYEQYF; D gene: NA; J gene: TRBJ2-7; V gene: TRBV27; clone size: NA
CDR3 DNA: TGTGCCAGCAATTTAGCGGGAGGGCCGGGCAATGAGCAGTTCTTC; CDR3 protein: CASNLAGGPGNEQFF; D gene: TRBD2; J gene: TRBJ2-1; V gene: TRBV28; clone size: NA
CDR3 DNA: TGTGCCAGCAGTTATGGGCGGGGGGGGTACAATGAGCAGTTCTTC; CDR3 protein: CASSYGRGGYNEQFF; D gene: TRBD2; J gene: TRBJ2-1; V gene: TRBV6-6; clone size: NA
CDR3 DNA: TGTGCCTGGAGTGTATACTCTTCTCATGAGCAGTTCTTC; CDR3 protein: CAWSVYSSHEQFF; D gene: NA; J gene: TRBJ2-1; V gene: TRBV30; clone size: NA
CDR3 DNA: TGTGCCAGCACCCGGGGGCAGGGGGTGGACTATGGCTACACCTTC; CDR3 protein: CASTRGQGVDYGYTF; D gene: TRBD1; J gene: TRBJ1-2; V gene: TRBV2; clone size: NA
CDR3 DNA: TGTGCCACCAGAGTCGAGGGGGAAGCTGGCTACACCTTC; CDR3 protein: CATRVEGEAGYTF; D gene: NA; J gene: TRBJ1-2; V gene: TRBV15; clone size: NA
CDR3 DNA: TGTGCCAGCAGTTCGGCCGGGACAGGGAACACTGAAGCTTTCTTT; CDR3 protein: CASSSAGTGNTEAFF; D gene: TRBD1; J gene: TRBJ1-1; V gene: TRBV27; clone size: NA
CDR3 DNA: TGCGCCAGCAGCCCCGGACAGAGGAACACTGAAGCTTTCTTT; CDR3 protein: CASSPGQRNTEAFF; D gene: NA; J gene: TRBJ1-1; V gene: TRBV5-1; clone size: NA
CDR3 DNA: TGTGCCATCAGTGAAACGGAAAGCGGGGGGCCTCTCACAGATACGCAGTATTTT; CDR3 protein: CAISETESGGPLTDTQYF; D gene: TRBD2; J gene: TRBJ2-3; V gene: TRBV10-3; clone size: NA
CDR3 DNA: TGTGCCAGCACGTCCAACTATGGCTACACCTTC; CDR3 protein: CASTSNYGYTF; D gene: NA; J gene: TRBJ1-2; V gene: TRBV28; clone size: NA
CDR3 DNA: TGTGCCGGGACAGGGGGCGCGGGAGGAAACACCATATATTTT; CDR3 protein: CAGTGGAGGNTIYF; D gene: TRBD1; J gene: TRBJ1-3; V gene: TRBV30; clone size: NA
CDR3 DNA: TGCGCCAGCAGTTTGGACAGAACCTACGAGCAGTACTTC; CDR3 protein: CASSLDRTYEQYF; D gene: NA; J gene: TRBJ2-7; V gene: TRBV10-2; clone size: NA
CDR3 DNA: TGTGCCAGCAGTTTATCGTATCACACCGGGGAGCTGTTTTTT; CDR3 protein: CASSLSYHTGELFF; D gene: NA; J gene: TRBJ2-2; V gene: TRBV28; clone size: once
CDR3 DNA: TGCACCAGCAGCCAAGGGACTAGAGCCGGTCCGGATACGCAGTATTTT; CDR3 protein: CTSSQGTRAGPDTQYF; D gene: NA; J gene: TRBJ2-3; V gene: TRBV1; clone size: NA
CDR3 DNA: TGTGCCAGCAGCTTATCTAGCGCTAAAGAGACCCAGTACTTC; CDR3 protein: CASSLSSAKETQYF; D gene: NA; J gene: TRBJ2-5; V gene: TRBV11-2; clone size: NA
CDR3 DNA: TGTGCCAGTATGTTCAGCTCTGGGGCCAACGTCCTGACTTTC; CDR3 protein: CASMFSSGANVLTF; D gene: NA; J gene: TRBJ2-6; V gene: TRBV19; clone size: NA
CDR3 DNA: TGTGCCCGCCTAAGGGGCTCTGGAAACACCATATATTTT; CDR3 protein: CARLRGSGNTIYF; D gene: NA; J gene: TRBJ1-3; V gene: TRBV19; clone size: NA
CDR3 DNA: TGTGCCAGCAGATGGACTAGCTTAGGCGAGCAGTACTTC; CDR3 protein: CASRWTSLGEQYF; D gene: TRBD2; J gene: TRBJ2-7; V gene: TRBV12-3/TRBV12-4; clone size: NA
CDR3 DNA: TGTGCCATCAGTGAGTATGGAGGGATCCCTGAAGCTTTCTTT; CDR3 protein: CAISEYGGIPEAFF; D gene: NA; J gene: TRBJ1-1; V gene: TRBV10-3; clone size: NA
CDR3 DNA: TGCGCCAGCAGCCAAGATCCAGCGGCAGGGGCCAACGTCCTGACTTTC; CDR3 protein: CASSQDPAAGANVLTF; D gene: NA; J gene: TRBJ2-6; V gene: TRBV4-1; clone size: NA
CDR3 DNA: TGTGCCAGCAGCGTACTCGCTAGCGGGGGGGCCGATGAGCAGTTCTTC; CDR3 protein: CASSVLASGGADEQFF; D gene: TRBD2; J gene: TRBJ2-1; V gene: TRBV7-3; clone size: NA
CDR3 DNA: TGTGCCAGCAGCAATCGTCTAGCCAAAAACATTCAGTACTTC; CDR3 protein: CASSNRLAKNIQYF; D gene: NA; J gene: TRBJ2-4; V gene: TRBV14; clone size: NA
CDR3 DNA: TGTGCCAGAATATGTTCCCGGGGGGGCACCGGGGAGCTGTTTTTT; CDR3 protein: CARICSRGGTGELFF; D gene: TRBD2; J gene: TRBJ2-2; V gene: TRBV25-1; clone size: NA